This T cell receptor beta chain was identified in a study of blood T cell repertoires in COVID-19. Study as a whole: Acute and convalescent COVID-19 samples came from the United States, Italy and Spain.

The CDR3 sequence is 16 residues long. The germline CDR1 and CDR2 sequences are MGHRA and YSYEKL. V was trimmed by 0 bases and J by 1 base, leaving 12 bases between them. In the authors' methods: For nucleated cells, counts were estimated from reference gene primer amplification. Data came from immunoSEQ multiplex PCR; TCRdb stores just in-frame clones and leaves some out. Clone size and the V and J calls come from that table; the DNA yielded D and trimming. The sample has about 440,000 clones, around 89% seen once; the top ten hold approximately 4.5%. This chain connects TRBV4-1 to TRBJ1-1; D call uncertain. Sequencing was performed on peripheral blood. The source is a woman between 25 and 40 years old with acute or convalescent COVID-19. CDR3: CASSQDGWRTNTEAFF. The CDR3 DNA is TGCGCCAGCAGCCAAGACGGGTGGAGGACGAACACTGAAGCTTTCTTT.